In this sample, the clone carrying this T cell receptor beta chain turned up once. Its target is unknown. Assay used: immunoSEQ multiplex PCR; TCRdb lists only in-frame clones, some missing. The profile shows roughly 100,000 clones, over 90% of them singletons. The data were obtained in a study of T cell responses to AZD1222 COVID-19 vaccine. The study's findings and limits: Repertoire sampling occurred only after the peak T cell response. Reportedly, nearly half of unique spike TCRs recognized epitopes outside B.1.351/B.1.1.7 mutations. Regions 160-218 and 743-854 dominated among vaccine-associated CD4 TCRs spanning spike. There were mostly white British donors and more females than males, and clonal diversity was possibly underestimated.

V was trimmed by 3 bases and J by 4 bases, leaving 19 bases between them. This CDR3 has 16 amino acids. The V gene's germline CDR1 is GTSNPN and CDR2 SVGIG (reference sequence). The chain employs TRBV30 and TRBJ1-3; tentative D call: TRBD1 (5 bases). The sample was peripheral blood, taken on day 0 of AZD1222 vaccination. The receptor comes from an adult in good health. The CDR3 sequence is CAWSPRTTGQGNTIYF. The DNA for the CDR3 is TGTGCCTGGAGCCCACGGACAACTGGCCAGGGAAACACCATATATTTT.